This T cell receptor beta chain was identified during a study of blood T cell repertoires in COVID-19. Whole-study context: The origin of the acute and convalescent COVID-19 samples was the United States, Italy and Spain. The cDNA or gDNA used as material had been derived from T cells, B-cell-depleted T cells, or PBMCs.

Per germline, CDR1 SNHLY and CDR2 FYNNEI. The CDR3 extends over 17 amino acids. V shed 4 bases and J shed 1 base, with 19 bases lying between them. Original data processing: Reference gene primer amplification in the assay estimated nucleated cell counts. Using immunoSEQ multiplex PCR, the repertoire was profiled, and TCRdb retains in-frame clones only, with some absent. V, J and clone size are those of that table, while D and trimming were read from the DNA. Of over 130,000 clones listed, approximately 86% are singletons. The source is a man between 65 and 85 years old with acute or convalescent COVID-19. The source material was peripheral blood. The genes are TRBV2 and TRBJ1-2; D is undetermined. The CDR3 loop is CASSGDGADNYNYGYTF. The CDR3, as DNA: TGTGCCAGCAGTGGAGACGGCGCAGACAATTATAACTATGGCTACACCTTC.